These 31 T cell receptor beta chains originate from one sample sequenced in a study of technical replicates of blood from a handful of donors. Some clones are missing from TCRdb's copy, which holds only in-frame ones; the method was immunoSEQ multiplex PCR. The sample includes some 83,000 clones, about 92% of them seen just once. The sample was T cells isolated from PBMCs. These receptors all come from a human donor in good health.

The chain links TRBV7-9 to TRBJ2-7, with 11 bases that match TRBD2. This CDR3 is 16 amino acids long. Germline assignment: CDR1 SEHNR and CDR2 FQNEAQ (reference sequence). The V gene end was trimmed by 3 bases and the J gene end by 2 bases; junction bases not matched to a gene: 6. The CDR3: CASSLGLAEATYEQYF. CDR3 DNA sequence: TGTGCCAGCAGCTTGGGACTAGCGGAAGCAACCTACGAGCAGTACTTC. The whole variable domain, remainder taken from reference TRBV7-9 and TRBJ2-7, is DTGVSQNPRHKITKRGQNVTFRCDPISEHNRLYWYRQTLGQGPEFLTYFQNEAQLEKSRLLSDRFSAERPKGSFSTLEIQRTEQGDSAMYLCASSLGLAEATYEQYFGPGTRLTVT.

The CDR3 is CASSLSPGTGYGYTF. In DNA form, the CDR3 reads TGTGCCAGCAGTCTGTCTCCCGGGACAGGTTATGGCTACACCTTC. The chain combines TRBV27 with TRBJ1-2; 8 nucleotides agree with TRBD1. The V segment lost 5 bases and the J segment 5 bases; nucleotides outside the gene matches: 10. CDR3 length: 15 residues. Germline CDR1 MNHEY, CDR2 SMNVEV (reference sequence).

V is TRBV4-1 and J is TRBJ2-7, with 9 bases lining up with TRBD1. The junction had 9 bases not matched to a gene; V was cut back by 7 bases and J by 2 bases. Germline V gene data show CDR1 as MGHRA and CDR2 as YSYEKL. This CDR3 comprises 15 residues. The CDR3 DNA follows: TGCGCCAGCACCCTCGGGACAGGGTTAACCTACGAGCAGTACTTC. Translation: CASTLGTGLTYEQYF.

The V gene is TRBV5-1, the J gene TRBJ2-1, with a tentative D call TRBD2 (6 bases). Trimming pared 4 bases from V and 7 bases from J, leaving 12 bases between. The CDR3 spans 13 residues. CDR1 and CDR2 (germline): SGHRS, YFSETQ. The chain's CDR3 is CASSRQTSNEQFF. DNA for the CDR3: TGCGCCAGCAGCCGACAGACTAGTAATGAGCAGTTCTTC.

This clone was recorded once. V gene TRBV6-5 combines with J gene TRBJ1-1; 7 bases match TRBD1. The CDR3 spans 16 residues. Germline CDR1 MNHEY, CDR2 SVGAGI. The V segment lost 4 bases and the J segment 4 bases; nucleotides outside the gene matches: 12. The CDR3 DNA is TGTGCCAGCAGTTGGACAGGTGGAATGGGGGGCACTGAAGCTTTCTTT. Translating it yields CASSWTGGMGGTEAFF.

The chain recombines TRBV5-8 with TRBJ2-2; no clear D. Trimming removed 5 bases from V and 0 bases from J, with 11 bases in between. From germline, CDR1 is SGHTS and CDR2 YDEGEE. The CDR3 is 15 amino acids. The DNA for the CDR3 is TGTGCCAGCAGTCTTGGAGCTACGAACACCGGGGAGCTGTTTTTT. Residues: CASSLGATNTGELFF.

This clone was seen a handful of times. The rearrangement links TRBV2 to TRBJ2-3; D gene uncertain. This CDR3 contains 16 residues. Deletions cut 2 bases from V and 0 bases from J, with 12 bases between. Germline V gives CDR1 SNHLY, CDR2 FYNNEI. CDR3 sequence (DNA): TGTGCCAGCAGTGAATCCCCAGTCCTTAGCACAGATACGCAGTATTTT. This translates into CASSESPVLSTDTQYF.

The chain uses TRBV2 and TRBJ1-5; D uncertain. Germline V CDR1 and CDR2: SNHLY, FYNNEI. V lost 8 bases to trimming and J lost 0 bases, with 20 bases between them. The CDR3 runs to 17 residues. DNA of the CDR3: TGTGCCAGCTGGGGAGGAACGGGATCGTATAGCAATCAGCCCCAGCATTTT. Residues: CASWGGTGSYSNQPQHF.

This clone was recorded a few times. This chain links TRBV19 with TRBJ1-2; D is possibly TRBD1 (5 bases). Germline loops: CDR1 LNHDA, CDR2 SQIVND (reference sequence). The CDR3 contains 14 residues. Trimming stripped 3 bases from V and 2 bases from J, with 10 bases between. The CDR3 DNA sequence: TGTGCCAGTAGTATCGGGGGTTACAACTATGGCTACACCTTC. It specifies CASSIGGYNYGYTF.

The chain is built from TRBV19 and TRBJ1-2; D is perhaps TRBD1 (6 bases). Germline CDR1 reads LNHDA; CDR2 reads SQIVND (reference sequence). The CDR3 runs to 15 residues. Trimming pared 5 bases from V and 1 base from J, leaving 14 bases between. The CDR3 here is CASSSDRTSNYGYTF. The CDR3, as DNA: TGTGCCAGTAGTTCCGACAGGACCAGTAACTATGGCTACACCTTC.

The V gene is TRBV4-2, the J gene TRBJ2-7; 7 bases are shared with TRBD2. The CDR3 has 15 amino acids. CDR1 is LGHNA and CDR2 is YNFKEQ in the germline V gene. The V segment lost 0 bases and the J segment 3 bases; nucleotides outside the gene matches: 5. This CDR3 is CASSQESGGVYEQYF. As DNA, the CDR3 is TGTGCCAGCAGCCAAGAATCTGGGGGGGTCTACGAGCAGTACTTC.

This chain links TRBV6-5 with TRBJ2-7, with 7 bases aligning to TRBD1. J was trimmed by 5 bases and V by 1 base; bases with no gene match: 5. The CDR3 sequence is 14 residues long. The germline V gene has CDR1 MNHEY and CDR2 SVGAGI. This CDR3 is CASSYWETGNEQYF. CDR3 coding DNA: TGTGCCAGCAGTTACTGGGAGACAGGGAACGAGCAGTACTTC.

This clone was detected only a few times. V and J are TRBV7-6 and TRBJ1-5, with D perhaps matching TRBD1 (5 bases). Germline loops: CDR1 SGHVS, CDR2 FNYEAQ. The CDR3 length is 15 residues. Deletions cut 0 bases from V and 7 bases from J, with 13 bases between. CDR3 sequence: CASSLAAGPRQPQHF. For the CDR3, the DNA is TGTGCCAGCAGCTTAGCTGCGGGGCCCCGCCAGCCCCAGCATTTT.

The gene calls are TRBV5-4 and TRBJ2-5; 7 bases map to TRBD2. There are 15 residues in the CDR3. The germline gives CDR1 SGHNT, CDR2 YYREEE (reference sequence). The ends lost 5 bases at V and 5 bases at J; junction bases unmatched: 12. CDR3 DNA sequence: TGTGCCAGCAGTGAACCGATAGCGGGTGCGGAGACCCAGTACTTC. Protein: CASSEPIAGAETQYF.

In DNA, the CDR3 is TGTGCCAGCAGCCCGGGGGGTGGGGGCACCTACGAGCAGTACTTC. It encodes CASSPGGGGTYEQYF. V usage is TRBV5-4 and J usage is TRBJ2-7; D is perhaps TRBD2 (7 bases). Germline CDR1 reads SGHNT; CDR2 reads YYREEE (reference sequence). V shed 4 bases and J shed 2 bases, with 16 bases lying between them. The CDR3 is 15 amino acids. The entire variable domain, with the rest obtained from reference TRBV5-4 and TRBJ2-7, is as follows: ETGVTQSPTHLIKTRGQQVTLRCSSQSGHNTVSWYQQALGQGPQFIFQYYREEENGRGNFPPRFSGLQFPNYSSELNVNALELDDSALYLCASSPGGGGTYEQYFGPGTRLTVT.

The V gene is TRBV29-1, the J gene TRBJ2-7; possible D gene TRBD2, 6 bases. Per germline, CDR1 SQVTM and CDR2 ANQGSEA. V was shortened by 5 bases and J by 2 bases, with 22 bases between the two germline ends. The CDR3 is made up of 16 amino acids. For the CDR3, the DNA is TGCAGCGTTTTAGCTGAAGGGCCTAGCGAGGCCTACGAGCAGTACTTC. This encodes CSVLAEGPSEAYEQYF.

This chain connects TRBV7-2 to TRBJ2-7, with D possibly being TRBD1 (5 bases). The V gene's germline CDR1 is SGHTA and CDR2 FQGNSA. The CDR3 loop spans 14 amino acids. The V and J ends lost 5 bases and 2 bases respectively, with 13 bases between them. The CDR3, as DNA: TGTGCCAGCAGCGCAAAGACAGTAACCTACGAGCAGTACTTC. Protein: CASSAKTVTYEQYF.

The chain carries TRBV30 and TRBJ2-3; weak D call: TRBD1 (5 bases). The CDR3 sequence is 14 residues long. V was cut by 2 bases and J by 2 bases, with 11 bases left in between. Germline V gene data show CDR1 as GTSNPN and CDR2 as SVGIG (reference sequence). DNA of the CDR3: TGTGCCTGGAGTCTTCAGGGCCTCACAGATACGCAGTATTTT. This gives the protein CAWSLQGLTDTQYF.

In regard to this clone: One junction end disagrees with the germline gene, perhaps due to a read error. CDR3 coding DNA: TGTGCTAGCAGCCCACAAAGGGAAGGGGGTGAGCAGTTCTTC. Amino acid sequence: CASSPQREGGEQFF. This chain connects TRBV7-7 to TRBJ2-1, with D perhaps matching TRBD1 (6 bases). CDR3 length: 14 residues. Germline V gene sequence: CDR1 SSHAT, CDR2 FNYEAQ (reference sequence). The full variable domain, its missing parts supplied by reference TRBV7-7 and TRBJ2-1, is GAGVSQSPRYKVTKRGQDVTLRCDPISSHATLYWYQQALGQGPEFLTYFNYEAQPDKSGLPSDRFSAERPEGSISTLTIQRTEQRDSAMYRCASSPQREGGEQFFGPGTRLTVL.

V and J are TRBV15 and TRBJ1-1; D possibly corresponds to TRBD1 (6 bases). CDR1 and CDR2 from the germline V gene are LNHNV and YYDKDF (reference sequence). The CDR3 sequence is 15 residues long. V gave up 2 bases and J gave up 5 bases, with 15 bases separating them. The DNA for the CDR3 is TGTGCCACCAGCAGACGCGTACAGGGAAAGACTGAAGCTTTCTTT. It is translated as CATSRRVQGKTEAFF.

The chain is built from TRBV7-6 and TRBJ2-5; TRBD2 aligns across 12 bases. Germline V CDR1 and CDR2: SGHVS, FNYEAQ. V shed 6 bases and J 4 bases; nucleotides not matched to a gene: 6. The CDR3 is made up of 15 amino acids. The CDR3 is CASSRGLAGLETQYF. The DNA of the CDR3 is TGTGCCAGCAGTAGAGGACTAGCGGGACTAGAGACCCAGTACTTC.

The rearrangement links TRBV4-3 to TRBJ2-2; D remains ambiguous. The ends were cut back, 0 bases at V and 2 bases at J, with 7 bases in the middle. The CDR3 spans 15 residues. CDR1 LGHNA and CDR2 YSLEER come from the germline V gene. CDR3 coding DNA: TGCGCCAGCAGCCAAGATCCAGGTAACACCGGGGAGCTGTTTTTT. As protein: CASSQDPGNTGELFF.

The rearrangement links TRBV27 to TRBJ2-5; 10 bases fit TRBD2. The V gene end was trimmed by 2 bases and the J gene end by 7 bases; junction bases not matched to a gene: 7. Germline values: CDR1 MNHEY, CDR2 SMNVEV (reference sequence). This CDR3 region has 15 residues. CDR3 sequence: CASSLRLAGVATQYF. The CDR3 DNA reads TGTGCCAGCAGTTTACGCCTAGCGGGAGTCGCGACCCAGTACTTC.

V and J are TRBV6-6 and TRBJ1-1; D unclear. CDR3 size: 13 residues. Germline assignment: CDR1 MNHNY and CDR2 SVGAGI (reference sequence). Trimming took off 0 bases at V and 6 bases at J, with 8 bases between the two ends. The CDR3 nucleotides read TGTGCCAGCAGTTACTCCGAACTCGCTGAAGCTTTCTTT. Translated, it gives CASSYSELAEAFF.

The chain combines TRBV6-1 with TRBJ1-2; unclear D gene. The V end was cut by 7 bases, the J end by 1 base, with 10 bases between. CDR3 length: 13 residues. Germline lookup yields CDR1 MNHNS and CDR2 SASEGT. Here the CDR3 DNA reads TGTGCCAGCACTCTTGAGGGTAACTATGGCTACACCTTC. As protein: CASTLEGNYGYTF.

This chain links TRBV18 with TRBJ2-5; D may be TRBD1 (6 bases). Deletions cut 4 bases from V and 2 bases from J, with 20 bases between. Per the germline V gene, CDR1 is KGHSH and CDR2 is LQKENI. This CDR3 has 17 amino acids. Here the CDR3 reads CASSLGTPIPLQETQYF. CDR3 nucleotides: TGTGCCAGCTCACTTGGGACACCCATACCCCTTCAAGAGACCCAGTACTTC.

The chain couples TRBV27 to TRBJ2-1; D perhaps matches TRBD2 (6 bases). Germline CDR1 MNHEY, CDR2 SMNVEV (reference sequence). Trimming left V 3 bases short and J 5 bases short, with 17 bases between. This CDR3 is 16 amino acids long. In nucleotides, the CDR3 is TGTGCCAGCAGTTTGGGACTTAGGGAGATTAACAATGAGCAGTTCTTC. Its translation: CASSLGLREINNEQFF.

Here the CDR3 DNA reads TGTGCCTGGGGCTGGACTAGCGTTAACAATGAGCAGTTCTTC. It translates to CAWGWTSVNNEQFF. V and J are TRBV30 and TRBJ2-1; TRBD2 matches 9 bases. V shed 5 bases, J shed 5 bases, and the junction held 7 bases outside the gene matches. CDR1 GTSNPN and CDR2 SVGIG come from the germline V gene (reference sequence). The CDR3 sequence is 14 residues long.

J is TRBJ2-5 and V is TRBV5-1, with 9 nucleotides matching TRBD1. The CDR3 covers 13 residues. The germline V gene has CDR1 SGHRS and CDR2 YFSETQ. V trimming: 2 bases; J trimming: 5 bases; junction bases outside the gene matches: 1. CDR3 loop: CASSFGTGETQYF. CDR3 DNA: TGCGCCAGCAGCTTTGGGACAGGGGAGACCCAGTACTTC.

V gene TRBV6-5 combines with J gene TRBJ2-6; weak D call: TRBD2 (5 bases). Germline CDR1 is MNHEY and CDR2 is SVGAGI. V lost 4 bases, J lost 0 bases, and 7 bases lay in between. The CDR3 totals 15 residues. The CDR3 DNA reads TGTGCCAGCAGTTGGGGAGCCTCTGGGGCCAACGTCCTGACTTTC. This encodes CASSWGASGANVLTF.

The chain has TRBV27 and TRBJ2-7; D is uncertain. Between the trimmed V and J ends, which lost 8 bases and 2 bases, there was a span of 13 bases. The CDR3 extends over 13 amino acids. From germline, CDR1 is MNHEY and CDR2 SMNVEV (reference sequence). The CDR3 is CASGGVAPYEQYF. Here the CDR3 DNA reads TGTGCCAGCGGTGGAGTAGCCCCCTACGAGCAGTACTTC.